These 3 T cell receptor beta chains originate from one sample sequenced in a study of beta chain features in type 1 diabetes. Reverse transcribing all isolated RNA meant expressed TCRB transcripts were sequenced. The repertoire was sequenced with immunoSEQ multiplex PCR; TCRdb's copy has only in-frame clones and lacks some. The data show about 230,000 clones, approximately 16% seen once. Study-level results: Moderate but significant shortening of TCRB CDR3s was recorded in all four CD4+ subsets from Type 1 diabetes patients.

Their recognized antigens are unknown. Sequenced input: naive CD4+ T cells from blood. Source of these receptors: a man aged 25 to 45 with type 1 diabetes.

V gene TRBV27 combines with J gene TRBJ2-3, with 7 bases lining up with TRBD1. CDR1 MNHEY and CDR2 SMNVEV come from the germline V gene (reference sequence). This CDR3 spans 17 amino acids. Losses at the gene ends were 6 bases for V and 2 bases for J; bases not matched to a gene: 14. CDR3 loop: CASRGEWGQQHTDTQYF. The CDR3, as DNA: TGTGCCAGCAGAGGGGAGTGGGGACAGCAACACACAGATACGCAGTATTTT.

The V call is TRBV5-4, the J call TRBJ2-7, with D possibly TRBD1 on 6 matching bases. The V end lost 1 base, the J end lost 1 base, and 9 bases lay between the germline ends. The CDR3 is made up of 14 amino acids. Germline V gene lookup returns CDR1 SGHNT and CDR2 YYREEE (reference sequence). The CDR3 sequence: CASSLKGGSYEQYF. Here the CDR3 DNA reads TGTGCCAGCAGCTTGAAAGGGGGTTCCTACGAGCAGTACTTC.

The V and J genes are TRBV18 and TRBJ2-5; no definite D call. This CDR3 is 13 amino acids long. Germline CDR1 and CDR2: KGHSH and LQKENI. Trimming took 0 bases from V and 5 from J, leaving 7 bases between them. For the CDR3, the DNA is TGTGCCAGCTCACCACCGGTCGCGGAGACCCAGTACTTC. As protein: CASSPPVAETQYF.